This TCR beta chain stems from a study of CD8 T cell repertoires and HIV-1 epitope variants. The overall study: Separate wells received one of Twenty-five Gag or Nef variant peptides.

Clones were read by immunoSEQ multiplex PCR, and TCRdb kept only the in-frame ones, dropping some. The table lists approximately 3,000 clones, roughly 70% of them singletons, with about 42% in the top ten. This CDR3 has 15 residues. Unmatched junction bases numbered 3, after V lost 2 bases and J lost 3 bases. Per the germline V gene, CDR1 is MDHEN and CDR2 is SYDVKM. This clone has a handful of counts. The antigen remains undetermined. The sequenced sample consisted of cultured CD8+ T cells derived from PBMCs. The receptor comes from a male donor with HIV. V and J are TRBV28 and TRBJ2-7, with 11 positions matching TRBD2. The CDR3 reads CASSLLAGGLYEQYF. The CDR3 coding sequence is TGTGCCAGCAGTTTACTAGCGGGGGGTCTCTACGAGCAGTACTTC.